This T cell receptor (beta chain) was identified during a study of cytomegalovirus exposure and HLA in healthy donors. Findings and limits, study-wide: The authors enumerated 150 to 200 TCR beta chains as linked to cytomegalovirus. Excluded: some indistinguishable V segments such as TRBV6-2 and TRBV6-3. Per a later analysis, HLA-associated TCR beta chains showed more clonal expansion than other, equally common TCR beta chains. For most TCR beta V segments, an earlier analysis put the productive rate at about 87% or about 30% of the time.

Turning to this clone: Its target is unknown.

The PCR had 60 Vbeta and 13 Jbeta primers. Profiled with immunoSEQ multiplex PCR; TCRdb holds only in-frame clones, not every one. The table lists 60,000 to 90,000 clones, over 60% of them singletons. Looked up from germline, CDR1 is MDHEN and CDR2 is SYDVKM. Trimming pared 6 bases from V and 11 bases from J, leaving 19 bases between. The CDR3 totals 13 residues. The J gene is TRBJ1-1, the V gene TRBV28; maybe TRBD1 (5 bases). The TCR comes from a man aged 35 to 55 in good health and CMV-seropositive. The sample consisted of PBMCs. The CDR3 protein is CASSASGPRGAFF. In nucleotides, the CDR3 is TGTGCCAGCAGCGCCTCAGGGCCGCGGGGTGCTTTCTTT.